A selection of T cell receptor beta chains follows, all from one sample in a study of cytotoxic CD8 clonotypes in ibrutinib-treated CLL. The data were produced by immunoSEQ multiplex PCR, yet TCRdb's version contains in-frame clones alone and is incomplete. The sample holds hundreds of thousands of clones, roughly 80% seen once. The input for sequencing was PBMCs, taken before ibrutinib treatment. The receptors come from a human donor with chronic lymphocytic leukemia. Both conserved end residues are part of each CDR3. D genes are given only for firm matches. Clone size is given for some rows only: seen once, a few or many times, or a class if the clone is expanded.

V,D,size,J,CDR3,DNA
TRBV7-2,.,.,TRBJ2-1,CASSIIAVSYNEQFF,TGTGCCAGCAGCATAATAGCGGTTTCCTACAATGAGCAGTTCTTC
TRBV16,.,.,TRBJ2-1,CASSHRIYSYNEQFF,TGTGCCAGCAGCCATCGTATCTACTCCTACAATGAGCAGTTCTTC
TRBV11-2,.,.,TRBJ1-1,CASSLVGFLDTEAFF,TGTGCCAGCAGCTTAGTGGGGTTCCTGGACACTGAAGCTTTCTTT
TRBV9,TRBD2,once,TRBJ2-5,CASSPGVFRGLAASQRQETQYF,TGTGCCAGCAGCCCTGGAGTCTTTCGAGGACTAGCGGCTAGTCAGCGCCAAGAGACCCAGTACTTC
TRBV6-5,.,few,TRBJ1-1,CASSYGQNTEAFF,TGTGCCAGCAGTTATGGACAGAACACTGAAGCTTTCTTT
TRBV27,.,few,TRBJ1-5,CASSSGRNQPQHF,TGTGCCAGCAGTTCAGGACGCAATCAGCCCCAGCATTTT
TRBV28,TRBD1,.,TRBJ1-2,CASRRLGTVVHYTF,TGTGCCAGCAGACGACTCGGGACAGTTGTTCACTACACCTTC
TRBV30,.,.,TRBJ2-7,CAWSEAYFSYEQYF,TGTGCCTGGAGTGAGGCTTATTTCTCCTACGAGCAGTACTTC
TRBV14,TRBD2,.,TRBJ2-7,CASSPKAGGPHEQYF,TGTGCCAGCAGCCCGAAAGCGGGAGGGCCCCACGAGCAGTACTTC
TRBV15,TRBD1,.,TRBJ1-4,CATSRGRGPTNEKLFF,TGTGCCACCAGCAGGGGCAGGGGGCCAACTAATGAAAAACTGTTTTTT
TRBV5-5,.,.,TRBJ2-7,CASSNRDSRYEQYF,TGTGCCAGCAGCAACCGGGACTCAAGATACGAGCAGTACTTC
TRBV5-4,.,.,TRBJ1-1,CASSLVAQGFPEAFF,TGTGCCAGCAGCTTGGTAGCCCAGGGGTTCCCTGAAGCTTTCTTT
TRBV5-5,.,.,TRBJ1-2,CASSLDPGLNYGYTF,TGTGCCAGCAGCTTGGATCCAGGCCTTAACTATGGCTACACCTTC
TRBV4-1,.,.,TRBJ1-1,CASTKSGKEGTEAFF,TGCGCCAGCACAAAATCAGGGAAGGAGGGCACTGAAGCTTTCTTT
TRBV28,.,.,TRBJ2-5,CASSRQSYGMETQYF,TGTGCCAGCAGTCGCCAATCTTACGGAATGGAGACCCAGTACTTC
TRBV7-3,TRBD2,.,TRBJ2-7,CASSPTSGSYEQYF,TGTGCCAGCAGCCCCACTAGCGGATCCTACGAGCAGTACTTC
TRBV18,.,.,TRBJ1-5,CASSRHRSRGFSNQPQHF,TGTGCCAGCTCACGCCACCGTAGCAGAGGGTTTAGCAATCAGCCCCAGCATTTT
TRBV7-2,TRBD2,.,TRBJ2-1,CASSSGLAGYNEQFF,TGTGCCAGCAGCTCGGGACTAGCGGGATACAATGAGCAGTTCTTC
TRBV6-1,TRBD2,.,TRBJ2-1,CASSDGGRAYNEQFF,TGTGCCAGCAGTGATGGAGGGAGGGCCTACAATGAGCAGTTCTTC
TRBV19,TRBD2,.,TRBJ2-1,CASSLKAGGYYNEQFF,TGTGCCAGTAGTCTGAAAGCGGGAGGGTATTACAATGAGCAGTTCTTC